One T cell receptor (beta chain) is described in this entry. The data originate from a study of blood T cell repertoires in COVID-19. In the study overall: T cells, B-cell-depleted T cells, or PBMCs supplied cDNA or gDNA.

Assay: immunoSEQ multiplex PCR; the TCRdb copy retains only in-frame clones and omits some. There are hundreds of thousands of clones in the sample; around nine tenths occur only once, and approximately 1.5% lies in the top ten. The germline CDR1 and CDR2 sequences are MGHRA and YSYEKL. Between the trimmed V and J ends, which lost 4 bases and 0 bases, there was a span of 13 bases. CDR3 length: 16 amino acids. The sequence was obtained from a woman between 18 and 30 years old who had been exposed to COVID-19. Sequenced sample: PBMCs or T cells enriched from blood (not recorded which). The rearrangement links TRBV4-1 to TRBJ1-3; D unresolved. The CDR3 DNA is TGCGCCAGCAGCCCCCGAGGCACCGTCTCTGGAAACACCATATATTTT. Translation gives CASSPRGTVSGNTIYF.